This T cell receptor (beta chain) is drawn from a study of T cells in Graves' hyperthyroidism and ophthalmopathy. The CDR3 length is 15 residues. Germline CDR1 and CDR2: LGHDT and YNNKEL (reference sequence). Comment on this clonotype: The junction departs from germline at one end; a sequencing error may be responsible.

Amplified regions were TCR beta CDR3 sequences from RNA transcripts. Initially, a first-round RT-PCR of the TCR CDR3 employed the HTBI primer set. TCRdb analysed the multiplex PCR reads with MiXCR anew, one entry per CDR3 protein. The sample shows 400,000 to 500,000 distinct CDR3 sequences, roughly 15% of them seen only once. The chain joins TRBV3-1 to TRBJ2-1, with 12 bases identical to TRBD2. The sample was blood. The TCR comes from a man aged 18 to 29 with Graves' ophthalmopathy. The CDR3 is CASSQNSTLAGGPVF. CDR3 coding DNA: TGTGCCAGCAGCCAAAATTCTACGCTAGCGGGAGGGCCCGTCTTC.